This TCR beta chain was recovered during a study of OX40 agonist ivuxolimab in advanced cancers. About the study: Three individuals attained partial responses, comprising one hepatocellular carcinoma case and two cutaneous melanoma cases.

A note on this clone: Its antigen is unidentified.

Study-level findings and limits: Expanded clones were, on average, more numerous in CD8+ T cells than in CD4+. Among some nonresponders, normalized T-cell clonal expansion was also low. At 0.1 to 3.0 mg/kg and by week 6, CD4+ and CD8+ T cells in the blood had expanded clonally.

Assay: immunoSEQ multiplex PCR; the TCRdb copy retains only in-frame clones and omits some. The sample has about 76,000 clones; roughly 85% are singletons. With 4 bases clipped from V and 1 base from J, the junction kept 7 bases outside the gene matches. The CDR3 contains 14 residues. Germline V gives CDR1 SQVTM, CDR2 ANQGSEA. This chain links TRBV29-1 with TRBJ2-7, with 7 bases matching TRBD1. The material was CD4+ or CD8+ T cells sorted from blood, obtained in a trial of the OX40 agonist ivuxolimab. This TCR was sampled from an adult with an advanced solid tumor such as melanoma, head and neck, liver or kidney cancer. The CDR3 region has the DNA TGCAGCGTTGGCCTCGGACAGGCATCCTACGAGCAGTACTTC. This gives the protein CSVGLGQASYEQYF.